The 19 T cell receptor beta chains in this list originate from one sample, sequenced in a study of response to subunit inactivated influenza vaccine. MiXCR, applied by TCRdb to the RT-PCR reads, yields one record per CDR3 protein. The sample includes roughly 170,000 distinct CDR3 sequences, around a tenth of them seen just once. Material: non-naive T cells sorted from PBMCs, obtained on the day of vaccination. These receptors originate from a man in his fifties who received an inactivated influenza vaccine.

This clonotype was seen more than once but under ten times. The CDR3 bases are TGTGCCAGCAGCCAAGATAGGGCTCGGAATTCACCCCTCCACTTT. This gives the protein CASSQDRARNSPLHF. The V call is TRBV4-2, the J call TRBJ1-6, with unresolved D. The V gene lost 0 bases and the J gene lost 7 bases, with 10 bases spanning the gap. The CDR3 consists of 15 residues. CDR1 is LGHNA, CDR2 YNFKEQ, per germline.

The rearrangement links TRBV10-3 to TRBJ2-5, with 10 nucleotides matching TRBD2. The CDR3 covers 15 residues. The germline V gene has CDR1 ENHRY and CDR2 SYGVKD. The junction had 6 bases not matched to a gene; V was cut back by 3 bases and J by 5 bases. CDR3 amino acids: CAISELAGGGETQYF. DNA for the CDR3: TGTGCCATCAGTGAATTAGCGGGAGGAGGGGAGACCCAGTACTTC.

This chain joins TRBV3-1 and TRBJ2-5; TRBD2 matches 9 bases. There are 16 residues in the CDR3. CDR1 and CDR2 from the germline V gene are LGHDT and YNNKEL (reference sequence). Trimming took 4 bases from V and 4 from J; bases not matched to a gene: 10. CDR3 in amino acids: CASSRIGSGSRETQYF. As DNA, the CDR3 is TGTGCCAGCAGCCGCATCGGTAGCGGGAGTAGAGAGACCCAGTACTTC.

The V gene is TRBV24-1, the J gene TRBJ2-5; D not resolved. Trimming pared 3 bases from V and 1 base from J, leaving 14 bases between. Germline lookup yields CDR1 KGHDR and CDR2 SFDVKD. The CDR3 has 16 amino acids. The CDR3 loop is CATSDNSGLGQETQYF. For the CDR3, the DNA is TGTGCCACCAGTGATAATTCTGGTCTGGGCCAAGAGACCCAGTACTTC.

This clonotype showed up just a few times. The DNA of the CDR3 is TGTGCCACCAGCAGTGGCCTTTGGGACAGGGGAATGGAGAGGCACGAGCAGTACTTC. Translated: CATSSGLWDRGMERHEQYF. The gene calls are TRBV15 and TRBJ2-7, with 10 bases fitting TRBD1. The CDR3 covers 19 residues. From germline, CDR1 is LNHNV and CDR2 YYDKDF (reference sequence). V lost 3 bases to trimming and J lost 5 bases; unmatched junction nucleotides: 19.

This sequence joins TRBV7-9 and TRBJ2-7, with a tentative D call TRBD2 (6 bases). Trimming left V 1 base short and J 5 bases short, with 12 bases between. This CDR3 comprises 14 residues. Germline assignment: CDR1 SEHNR and CDR2 FQNEAQ (reference sequence). CDR3 DNA sequence: TGTGCCAGCAGCTTAGTTCCGCGGGATGACGAGCAGTACTTC. This gives the protein CASSLVPRDDEQYF.

This clonotype was counted only a few times. The chain has TRBV4-2 and TRBJ2-5; 11 bases are shared with TRBD2. Looked up from germline, CDR1 is LGHNA and CDR2 is YNFKEQ. Losses at the gene ends were 4 bases for V and 4 bases for J; bases not matched to a gene: 11. The CDR3 contains 17 residues. The CDR3 coding sequence is TGTGCCAGCAGCCCGGGGCTCGGGACTAGCGGAGGAGAGACCCAGTACTTC. It encodes CASSPGLGTSGGETQYF.

The V call is TRBV7-2, the J call TRBJ2-7; 10 bases align to TRBD2. This CDR3 comprises 16 residues. Unmatched junction bases numbered 7, after V lost 5 bases and J lost 0 bases. The germline CDR1 and CDR2 sequences are SGHTA and FQGNSA. CDR3 bases: TGTGCCAGCAGCCCAGGACTAGCGGAGCGCTCCTACGAGCAGTACTTC. Protein sequence: CASSPGLAERSYEQYF. The full variable domain, rest sourced from reference TRBV7-2 and TRBJ2-7, is GAGVSQSPSNKVTEKGKDVELRCDPISGHTALYWYRQSLGQGLEFLIYFQGNSAPDKSGLPSDRFSAERTGGSVSTLTIQRTQQEDSAVYLCASSPGLAERSYEQYFGPGTRLTVT.

This clonotype was counted at least ten times. The chain combines TRBV6-5 with TRBJ1-5; D perhaps matches TRBD1 (5 bases). V was clipped by 2 bases and J by 3 bases, with 8 bases between them. From germline, CDR1 is MNHEY and CDR2 SVGAGI. This CDR3 region has 14 residues. Written as DNA, the CDR3 is TGTGCCAGCAGTTACGGCAGGGTCAATCAGCCCCAGCATTTT. Translating it yields CASSYGRVNQPQHF.

The rearrangement uses TRBV30 and TRBJ2-1; tentatively, D is TRBD1 (6 bases). The CDR3 contains 16 residues. Germline values: CDR1 GTSNPN, CDR2 SVGIG (reference sequence). The V gene lost 3 bases and the J gene lost 1 base, with 16 bases spanning the gap. CDR3 bases: TGTGCCTGGAGCGTACGGCCCAGGGGTTCCTACAATGAGCAGTTCTTC. This gives the protein CAWSVRPRGSYNEQFF.

This clonotype showed up many times. This chain connects TRBV7-9 to TRBJ2-1; 10 bases align to TRBD2. Trimming removed 4 bases from V and 2 bases from J; junction bases left unmatched: 5. CDR1 and CDR2 from the germline V gene are SEHNR and FQNEAQ (reference sequence). CDR3 length equals 16 residues. The CDR3 here is CASSSRTSGPYNEQFF. The CDR3 coding sequence is TGTGCCAGCAGCTCCCGGACTAGCGGACCCTACAATGAGCAGTTCTTC.

This clonotype appeared a few times. The chain uses TRBV29-1 and TRBJ2-3; D is unclear. V lost 4 bases, J lost 6 bases, and 5 bases lay in between. The CDR3 spans 10 residues. Germline lookup yields CDR1 SQVTM and CDR2 ANQGSEA. In DNA form, the CDR3 reads TGCAGCGTTGTTTCGGATACGCAGTATTTT. It codes for CSVVSDTQYF.

J is TRBJ1-4 and V is TRBV4-2; no clear D. In germline, CDR1 is LGHNA, CDR2 YNFKEQ. The CDR3 is 13 amino acids. V lost 3 bases and J lost 8, with 10 bases in between. In DNA, the CDR3 is TGTGCCAGCAGCCACTGGGATGGGGAAAAACTGTTTTTT. Translation: CASSHWDGEKLFF.

V usage is TRBV6-1 and J usage is TRBJ2-1; D perhaps matches TRBD2 (5 bases). The CDR3 has 15 amino acids. Germline CDR1 is MNHNS and CDR2 is SASEGT. The ends were cut back, 0 bases at V and 3 bases at J, with 9 bases in the middle. The CDR3 spells CASSEAPGNYNEQFF. In DNA form, the CDR3 reads TGTGCCAGCAGTGAAGCCCCGGGGAACTACAATGAGCAGTTCTTC.

The chain links TRBV28 to TRBJ2-7; 9 bases are shared with TRBD2. This CDR3 is 15 amino acids long. Trimming cost V 5 bases and J 2 bases; bases outside gene matches: 7. Germline V lookup: CDR1 MDHEN, CDR2 SYDVKM. CDR3 loop: CASSRGLAETYEQYF. The CDR3 DNA reads as TGTGCCAGCAGTCGGGGACTAGCCGAAACCTACGAGCAGTACTTC.

This clonotype was counted ten times or more. V and J are TRBV29-1 and TRBJ2-1; D call uncertain. Trimming left V 4 bases short and J 5 bases short, with 6 bases between. From germline, CDR1 is SQVTM and CDR2 ANQGSEA. The CDR3 totals 11 residues. DNA of the CDR3: TGCAGCGTTGGCTTTAACAATGAGCAGTTCTTC. Encoded protein: CSVGFNNEQFF.

The table lists this clonotype with many counts. The chain has TRBV3-1 and TRBJ1-6; D unresolved. The CDR3 totals 13 residues. Trimming left V 6 bases short and J 7 bases short, with 10 bases between. Germline CDR1 LGHDT, CDR2 YNNKEL (reference sequence). CDR3 in amino acids: CASSSSGNSPLHF. Written as DNA, the CDR3 is TGTGCCAGCAGTTCCTCGGGGAATTCACCCCTCCACTTT. The full variable domain, completed using reference TRBV3-1 and TRBJ1-6, is DTAVSQTPKYLVTQMGNDKSIKCEQNLGHDTMYWYKQDSKKFLKIMFSYNNKELIINETVPNRFSPKSPDKAHLNLHINSLELGDSAVYFCASSSSGNSPLHFGNGTRLTVT.

This clonotype showed up many times. This chain joins TRBV11-2 and TRBJ2-7; 9 nucleotides line up with TRBD2. The germline V gene encodes CDR1 SGHAT and CDR2 FQNNGV. This CDR3 is built from 16 residues. The J segment lost 3 bases and the V segment lost 6 bases, leaving 12 bases of the junction unmatched. For the CDR3, the DNA is TGTGCCAGCAGTTTGATTCTAGCGGGGACCAGCTACGAGCAGTACTTC. It encodes CASSLILAGTSYEQYF.

This clonotype was seen only a few times. The rearrangement joins TRBV10-3 to TRBJ2-1, with 9 bases identical to TRBD1. Germline CDR1 and CDR2: ENHRY and SYGVKD. The V segment lost 4 bases and the J segment 5 bases; nucleotides outside the gene matches: 12. This CDR3 is 17 amino acids long. The CDR3, as DNA: TGTGCCATCAGTGGGAATACAGGGGGCCCAAAAAACAATGAGCAGTTCTTC. Amino acid sequence: CAISGNTGGPKNNEQFF.